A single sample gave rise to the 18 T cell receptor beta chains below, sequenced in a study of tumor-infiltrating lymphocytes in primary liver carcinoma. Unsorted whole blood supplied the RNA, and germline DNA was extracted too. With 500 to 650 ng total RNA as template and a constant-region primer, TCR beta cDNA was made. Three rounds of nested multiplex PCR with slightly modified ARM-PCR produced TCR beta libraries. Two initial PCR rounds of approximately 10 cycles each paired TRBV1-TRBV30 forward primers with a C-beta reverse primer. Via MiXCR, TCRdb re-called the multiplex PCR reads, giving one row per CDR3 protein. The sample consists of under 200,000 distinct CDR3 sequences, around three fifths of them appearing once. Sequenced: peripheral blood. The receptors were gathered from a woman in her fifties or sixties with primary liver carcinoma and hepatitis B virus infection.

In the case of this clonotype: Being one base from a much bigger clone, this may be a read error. CDR3 protein: CAVSESEIEAFF. In DNA, the CDR3 is TGTGCCGTCAGTGAGTCTGAGATTGAAGCTTTCTTT. V usage is TRBV10-3 and J usage is TRBJ1-1; D remains ambiguous. This CDR3 has 12 amino acids. CDR1 is ENHRY and CDR2 is SYGVKD in the germline V gene.

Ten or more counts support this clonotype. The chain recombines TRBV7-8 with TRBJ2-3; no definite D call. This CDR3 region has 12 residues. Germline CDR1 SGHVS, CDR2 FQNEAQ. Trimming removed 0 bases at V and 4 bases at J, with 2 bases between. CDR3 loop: CASSLASDTQYF. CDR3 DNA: TGTGCCAGCAGCTTAGCGTCAGATACGCAGTATTTT. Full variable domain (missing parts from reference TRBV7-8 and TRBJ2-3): GAGVSQSPRYKVAKRGQDVALRCDPISGHVSLFWYQQALGQGPEFLTYFQNEAQLDKSGLPSDRFFAERPEGSVSTLKIQRTQQEDSAVYLCASSLASDTQYFGPGTRLTVL.

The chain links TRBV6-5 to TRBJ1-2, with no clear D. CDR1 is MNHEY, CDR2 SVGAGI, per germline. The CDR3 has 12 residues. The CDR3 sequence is CTNTVAGEGYTF. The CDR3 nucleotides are TGTACCAACACGGTTGCCGGTGAAGGCTACACCTTC.

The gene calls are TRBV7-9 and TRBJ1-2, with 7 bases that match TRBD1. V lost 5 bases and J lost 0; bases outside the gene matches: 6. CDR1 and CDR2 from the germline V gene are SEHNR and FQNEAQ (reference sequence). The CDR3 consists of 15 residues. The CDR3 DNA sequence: TGTGCCAGCAGCGGTGCGACAGGGTCTAACTATGGCTACACCTTC. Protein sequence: CASSGATGSNYGYTF.

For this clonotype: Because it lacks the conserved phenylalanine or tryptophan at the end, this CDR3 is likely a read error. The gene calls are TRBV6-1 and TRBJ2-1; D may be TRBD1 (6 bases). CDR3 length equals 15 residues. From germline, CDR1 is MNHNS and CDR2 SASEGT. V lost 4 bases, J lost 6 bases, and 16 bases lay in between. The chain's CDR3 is CASSVFGGAGNEQFL. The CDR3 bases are TGTGCCAGCAGTGTTTTTGGGGGCGCAGGCAATGAGCAGTTCTTA.

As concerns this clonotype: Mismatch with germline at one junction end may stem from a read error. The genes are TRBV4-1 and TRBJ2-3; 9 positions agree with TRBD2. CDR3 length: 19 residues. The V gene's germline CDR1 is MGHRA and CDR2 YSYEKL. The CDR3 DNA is TGCGGCAGCAGCCGTCTCCCGGGCCGACTAGCGGCTAGCACAGATACGCAGTATTTT. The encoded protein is CGSSRLPGRLAASTDTQYF.

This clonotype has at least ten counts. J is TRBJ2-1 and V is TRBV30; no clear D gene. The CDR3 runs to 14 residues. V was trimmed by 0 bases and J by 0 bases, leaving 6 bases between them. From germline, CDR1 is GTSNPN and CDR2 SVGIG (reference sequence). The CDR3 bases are TGTGCCTGGAGTGTCGGCAGCTCCTACAATGAGCAGTTCTTC. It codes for CAWSVGSSYNEQFF.

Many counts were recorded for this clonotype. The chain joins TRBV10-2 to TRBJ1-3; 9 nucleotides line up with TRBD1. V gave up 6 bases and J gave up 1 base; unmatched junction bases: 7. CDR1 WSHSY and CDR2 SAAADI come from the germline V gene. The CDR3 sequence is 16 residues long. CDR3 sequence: CASSPDRGGSGNTIYF. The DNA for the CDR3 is TGCGCCAGCAGCCCTGACAGGGGGGGATCTGGAAACACCATATATTTT.

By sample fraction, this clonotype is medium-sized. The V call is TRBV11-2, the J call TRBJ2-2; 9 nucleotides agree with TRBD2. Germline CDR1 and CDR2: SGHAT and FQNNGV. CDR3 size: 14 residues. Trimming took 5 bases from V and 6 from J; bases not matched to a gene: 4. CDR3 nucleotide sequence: TGTGCCAGCAGCAGGCGGGAGGGGTCCGGGGAGCTGTTTTTT. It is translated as CASSRREGSGELFF.

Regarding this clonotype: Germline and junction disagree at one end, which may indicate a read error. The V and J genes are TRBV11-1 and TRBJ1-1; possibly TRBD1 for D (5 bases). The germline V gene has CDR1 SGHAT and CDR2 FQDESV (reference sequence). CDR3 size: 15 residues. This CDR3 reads CVGSFFGAANTEAFF. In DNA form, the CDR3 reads TGTGTCGGCAGCTTTTTTGGGGCAGCGAACACTGAGGCTTTCTTT.

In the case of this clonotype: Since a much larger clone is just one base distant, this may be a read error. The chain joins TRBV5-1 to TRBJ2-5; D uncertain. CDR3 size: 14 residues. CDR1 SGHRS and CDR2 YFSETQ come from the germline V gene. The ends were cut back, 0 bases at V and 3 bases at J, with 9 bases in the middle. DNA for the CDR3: TGCGCCAGCAGCTTGGGACAAGCTGAAGAGACCCAGTACTTC. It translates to CASSLGQAEETQYF.

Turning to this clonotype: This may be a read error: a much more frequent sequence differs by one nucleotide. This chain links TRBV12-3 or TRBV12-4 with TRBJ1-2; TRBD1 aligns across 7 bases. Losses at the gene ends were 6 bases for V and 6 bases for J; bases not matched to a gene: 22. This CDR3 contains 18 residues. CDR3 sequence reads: CASSHHLQGRNPNHGYTF. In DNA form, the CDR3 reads TGTGCCAGCAGCCACCACCTACAGGGGCGAAACCCGAACCATGGCTACACCTTC.

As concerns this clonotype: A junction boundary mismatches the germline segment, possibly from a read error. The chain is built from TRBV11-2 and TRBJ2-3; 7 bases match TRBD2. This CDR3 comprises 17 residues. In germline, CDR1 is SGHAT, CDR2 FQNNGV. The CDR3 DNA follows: TGTGACAGCAGCTTAAGGGGACTAACGTACACATCAGATACGCAGTATTTT. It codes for CDSSLRGLTYTSDTQYF.

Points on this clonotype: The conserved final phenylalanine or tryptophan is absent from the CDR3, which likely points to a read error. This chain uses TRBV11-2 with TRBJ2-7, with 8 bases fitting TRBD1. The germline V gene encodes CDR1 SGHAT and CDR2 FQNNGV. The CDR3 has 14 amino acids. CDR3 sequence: CASSPRGLTYEQYL. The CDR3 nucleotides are TGTGCCAGCAGCCCCAGGGGGCTGACCTATGAGCAGTACCTC.

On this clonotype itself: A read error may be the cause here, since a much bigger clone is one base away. CDR3 DNA sequence: TGTGCCAGCAGCCGGACGACAGGCCTGGACACTGAAGCTTTCTTT. Translating it yields CASSRTTGLDTEAFF. The chain recombines TRBV2 with TRBJ1-1; D perhaps matches TRBD1 (6 bases). The CDR3 has 15 residues. Germline CDR1 reads SNHLY; CDR2 reads FYNNEI. V lost 6 bases, J lost 3 bases, and 17 bases lay in between.

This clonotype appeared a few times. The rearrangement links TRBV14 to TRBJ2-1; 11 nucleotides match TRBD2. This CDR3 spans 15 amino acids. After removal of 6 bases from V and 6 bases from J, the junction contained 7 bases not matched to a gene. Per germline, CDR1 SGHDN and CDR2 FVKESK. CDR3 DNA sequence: TGTGCCAGCAGTCCGACTAGCGGGATTATCAATGAGCAGTTCTTC. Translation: CASSPTSGIINEQFF.

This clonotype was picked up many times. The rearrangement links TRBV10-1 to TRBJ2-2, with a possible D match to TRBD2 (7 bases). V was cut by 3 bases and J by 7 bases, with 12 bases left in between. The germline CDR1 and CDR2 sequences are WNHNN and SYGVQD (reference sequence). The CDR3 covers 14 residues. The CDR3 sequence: CASSDPGGVGELFF. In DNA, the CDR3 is TGCGCCAGCAGTGACCCGGGGGGCGTCGGGGAGCTGTTTTTT.

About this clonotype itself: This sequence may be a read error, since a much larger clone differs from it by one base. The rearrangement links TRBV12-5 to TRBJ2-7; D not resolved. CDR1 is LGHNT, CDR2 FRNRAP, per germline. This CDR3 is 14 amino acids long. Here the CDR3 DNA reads TGTGCTACTGGTTTGTTAGAGCTGCCCTACGAGCAGTACTTC. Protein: CATGLLELPYEQYF. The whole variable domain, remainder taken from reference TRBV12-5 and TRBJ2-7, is DARVTQTPRHKVTEMGQEVTMRCQPILGHNTVFWYRQTMMQGLELLAYFRNRAPLDDSGMPKDRFSAEMPDATLATLKIQPSEPRDSAVYFCATGLLELPYEQYFGPGTRLTVT.